This passage covers 7 T cell receptor beta chains from one sample sequenced in a study of spatial heterogeneity in lung cancer. TCRdb reanalysed the 5' RACE reads using MiXCR and keeps one entry per CDR3 protein. The sample yields 6,000 to 8,500 distinct CDR3 sequences, roughly 5.7% seen once. Time point reported: sample taken at primary tumor resection. No cell sorting; template was whole RNA from tumor, lung tissue or PBMC. The input for sequencing was normal lung tissue next to the tumor, taken at surgery. The source is a female donor with early-stage non-small cell lung cancer.

This clonotype was recorded at least ten times. The library was designed around alpha chains, so this beta chain is a stray read whose abundance carries little weight. The chain couples TRBV30 to TRBJ2-2; TRBD2 is a possible D gene (5 bases). Trimming left V 2 bases short and J 5 bases short, with 6 bases between. CDR3 length: 12 amino acids. Germline V gene sequence: CDR1 GTSNPN, CDR2 SVGIG (reference sequence). The CDR3 nucleotides read TGTGCCTGGAGTCGAGGGACCGGGGAGCTGTTTTTT. Residues: CAWSRGTGELFF.

This clonotype was detected many times. This beta chain is an off-target read within a library intended for alpha chains, so its frequency means little. The rearrangement uses TRBV5-1 and TRBJ1-1; a possible D gene is TRBD1 (6 bases). The ends were cut back, 4 bases at V and 8 bases at J, with 12 bases in the middle. This CDR3 spans 12 amino acids. Germline CDR1 and CDR2: SGHRS and YFSETQ. In nucleotides, the CDR3 is TGCGCCAGCAGCCACCAGGGGTCCGAAGCTTTCTTT. Encoded protein: CASSHQGSEAFF. The full variable domain, in which reference TRBV5-1 and TRBJ1-1 provide the parts outside the CDR3, is KAGVTQTPRYLIKTRGQQVTLSCSPISGHRSVSWYQQTPGQGLQFLFEYFSETQRNKGNFPGRFSGRQFSNSRSEMNVSTLELGDSALYLCASSHQGSEAFFGQGTRLTVV.

This clonotype appeared a few times. The size of this beta chain means little, since it is a stray read in a library made for alpha chains. J is TRBJ2-2 and V is TRBV20-1; D might be TRBD2 (6 bases). V gave up 6 bases and J gave up 3 bases, with 17 bases separating them. Germline V gene sequence: CDR1 DFQATT, CDR2 SNEGSKA (reference sequence). This CDR3 has 15 amino acids. The CDR3 DNA reads TGCAGTGCCAAAGACGCCGGGAGACACACCGGGGAGCTGTTTTTT. Its translation: CSAKDAGRHTGELFF.

Notes on this clonotype: This sequence may be a read error, since a much larger clone differs from it by one base. For a library built for alpha chains, this beta chain is a stray read; little rests on its size. This rearrangement joins TRBV4-2 to TRBJ1-5; 10 bases map to TRBD1. Germline values: CDR1 LGHNA, CDR2 YNFKEQ. CDR3 length: 19 amino acids. CDR3 region: CATSQTRDRGWRSNQPQHF. Written as DNA, the CDR3 is TGTGCCACCAGCCAAACCCGGGACAGGGGCTGGAGGAGCAATCAGCCCCAGCATTTT.

This clonotype ranks as medium-sized. Within a library made for alpha chains, this beta chain is off target, and its count is uninformative. The CDR3 here is CSVETDLNSGANVLTF. CDR3 DNA: TGCAGCGTTGAAACAGACCTAAATTCTGGGGCCAACGTCCTGACTTTC. The genes are TRBV29-1 and TRBJ2-6, with D uncertain. This CDR3 region has 16 residues. Trimming pared 2 bases from V and 1 base from J, leaving 12 bases between. From germline, CDR1 is SQVTM and CDR2 ANQGSEA.

By proportion, this clonotype is medium-sized (0.01 to 0.1%). This beta chain is an unintended read in a library built for alpha chains; its size means little. The gene calls are TRBV4-1 and TRBJ2-1; 8 positions match TRBD1. Trimming took 4 bases from V and 4 from J; bases not matched to a gene: 15. Germline CDR1 is MGHRA and CDR2 is YSYEKL. The CDR3 covers 18 residues. The CDR3 loop reads CASSPRLIRDRMYNEQFF. CDR3 DNA sequence: TGCGCCAGCAGCCCTAGATTAATCCGGGACAGGATGTACAATGAGCAGTTCTTC.

This clonotype ranks as large (0.1 to 1%). The library was prepared for alpha chains; this beta chain is a stray read, so its frequency means little. This chain connects TRBV2 to TRBJ2-7; D may match TRBD1 or TRBD2 (5 bases each). CDR3 size: 12 residues. Germline lookup yields CDR1 SNHLY and CDR2 FYNNEI. The germline V and J ends were trimmed by 11 bases and 7 bases, with 18 bases remaining between them. CDR3 protein: CAGGYTAGEQYF. CDR3 nucleotide sequence: TGTGCCGGGGGTTACACCGCTGGAGAGCAGTACTTC.